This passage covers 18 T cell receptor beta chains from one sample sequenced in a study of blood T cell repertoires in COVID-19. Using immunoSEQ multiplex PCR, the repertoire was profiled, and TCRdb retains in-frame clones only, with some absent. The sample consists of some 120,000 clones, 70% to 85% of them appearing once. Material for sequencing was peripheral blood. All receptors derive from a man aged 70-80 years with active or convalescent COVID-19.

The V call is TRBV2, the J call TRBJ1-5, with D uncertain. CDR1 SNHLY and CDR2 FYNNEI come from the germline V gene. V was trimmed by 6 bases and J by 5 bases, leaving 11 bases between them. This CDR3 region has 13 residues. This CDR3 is CASREGWDQPQHF. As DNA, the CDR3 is TGTGCCAGCAGGGAGGGATGGGATCAGCCCCAGCATTTT.

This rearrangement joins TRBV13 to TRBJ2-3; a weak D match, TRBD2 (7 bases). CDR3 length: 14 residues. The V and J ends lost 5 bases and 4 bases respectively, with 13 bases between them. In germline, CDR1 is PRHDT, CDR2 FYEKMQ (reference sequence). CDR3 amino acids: CASSLPGGPDTQYF. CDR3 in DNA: TGTGCCAGCAGCCTCCCGGGGGGCCCAGATACGCAGTATTTT.

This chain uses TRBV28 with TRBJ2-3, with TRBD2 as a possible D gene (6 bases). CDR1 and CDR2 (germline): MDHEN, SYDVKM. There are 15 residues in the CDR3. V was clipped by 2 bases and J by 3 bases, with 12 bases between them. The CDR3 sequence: CASSLLAGRTDTQYF. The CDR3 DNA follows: TGTGCCAGCAGTTTACTGGCAGGGAGGACAGATACGCAGTATTTT.

DNA of the CDR3: TGTGCCAGCTCACCACAGGGGGCGGATAATTCACCCCTCCACTTT. This gives the protein CASSPQGADNSPLHF. The rearrangement joins TRBV18 to TRBJ1-6; 7 bases align to TRBD1. This CDR3 is built from 15 residues. Trimming took 1 base from V and 5 from J; bases not matched to a gene: 2. From germline, CDR1 is KGHSH and CDR2 LQKENI.

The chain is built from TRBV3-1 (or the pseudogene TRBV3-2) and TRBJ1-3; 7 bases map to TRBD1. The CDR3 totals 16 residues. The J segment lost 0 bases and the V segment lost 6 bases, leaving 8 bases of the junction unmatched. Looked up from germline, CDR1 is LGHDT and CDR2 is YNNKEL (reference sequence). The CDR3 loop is CASSRTGAVSGNTIYF. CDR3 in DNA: TGTGCCAGCAGTCGTACAGGGGCAGTCTCTGGAAACACCATATATTTT.

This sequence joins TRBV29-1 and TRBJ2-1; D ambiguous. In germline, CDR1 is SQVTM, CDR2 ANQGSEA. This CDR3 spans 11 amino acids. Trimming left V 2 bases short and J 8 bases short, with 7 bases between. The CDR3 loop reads CSVERQYEQFF. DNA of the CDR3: TGCAGCGTTGAACGTCAGTATGAGCAGTTCTTC.

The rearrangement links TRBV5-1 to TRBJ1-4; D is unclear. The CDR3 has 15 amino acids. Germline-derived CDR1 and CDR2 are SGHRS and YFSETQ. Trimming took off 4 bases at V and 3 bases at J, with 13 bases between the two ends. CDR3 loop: CASSPQHVANEKLFF. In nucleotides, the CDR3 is TGCGCCAGCAGCCCACAACATGTTGCTAATGAAAAACTGTTTTTT.

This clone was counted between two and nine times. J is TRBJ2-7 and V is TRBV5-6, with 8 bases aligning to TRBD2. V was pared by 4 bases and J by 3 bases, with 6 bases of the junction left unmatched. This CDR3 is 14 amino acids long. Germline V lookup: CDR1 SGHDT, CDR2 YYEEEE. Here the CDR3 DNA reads TGTGCCAGCAGCAAACTCGGGACTAGCTACGAGCAGTACTTC. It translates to CASSKLGTSYEQYF.

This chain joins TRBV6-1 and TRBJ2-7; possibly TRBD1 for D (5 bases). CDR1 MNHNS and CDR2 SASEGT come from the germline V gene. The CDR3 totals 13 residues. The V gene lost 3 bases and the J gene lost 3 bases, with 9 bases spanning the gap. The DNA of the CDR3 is TGTGCCAGCAGTGACGGACAAGGCTACGAGCAGTACTTC. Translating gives CASSDGQGYEQYF.

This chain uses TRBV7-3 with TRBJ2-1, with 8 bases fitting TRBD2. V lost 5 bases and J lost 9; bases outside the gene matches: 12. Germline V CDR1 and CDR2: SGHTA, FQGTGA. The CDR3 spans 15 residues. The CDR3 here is CASSPQGLDLGEQFF. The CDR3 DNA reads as TGTGCCAGCAGCCCCCAGGGACTAGATCTGGGTGAGCAGTTCTTC.

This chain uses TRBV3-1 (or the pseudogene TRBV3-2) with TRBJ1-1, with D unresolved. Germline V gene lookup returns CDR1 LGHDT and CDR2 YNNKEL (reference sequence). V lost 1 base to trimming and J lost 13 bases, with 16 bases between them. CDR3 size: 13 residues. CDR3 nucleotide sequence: TGTGCCAGCAGCCAAGGGGAGAAGGGAGTAGGTTTCTTT. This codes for CASSQGEKGVGFF.

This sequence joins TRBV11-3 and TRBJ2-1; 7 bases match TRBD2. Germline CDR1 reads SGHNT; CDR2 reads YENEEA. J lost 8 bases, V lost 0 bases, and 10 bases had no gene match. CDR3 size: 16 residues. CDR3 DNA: TGTGCCAGCAGCTTAGATGGGAGGGAGGGCCAAGATGAGCAGTTCTTC. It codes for CASSLDGREGQDEQFF.

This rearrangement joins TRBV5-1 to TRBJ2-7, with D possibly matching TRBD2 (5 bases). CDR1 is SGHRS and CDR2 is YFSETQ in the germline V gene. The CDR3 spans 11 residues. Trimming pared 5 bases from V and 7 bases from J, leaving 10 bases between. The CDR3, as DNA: TGCGCCAGCAGGGGGAGTGGGGAGCAGTACTTC. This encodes CASRGSGEQYF.

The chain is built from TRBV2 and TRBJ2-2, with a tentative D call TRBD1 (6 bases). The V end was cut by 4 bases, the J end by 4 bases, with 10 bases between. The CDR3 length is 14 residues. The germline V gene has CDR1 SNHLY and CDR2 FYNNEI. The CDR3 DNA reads TGTGCCAGCAGTGTACGGGACACCACCGGGGAGCTGTTTTTT. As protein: CASSVRDTTGELFF.

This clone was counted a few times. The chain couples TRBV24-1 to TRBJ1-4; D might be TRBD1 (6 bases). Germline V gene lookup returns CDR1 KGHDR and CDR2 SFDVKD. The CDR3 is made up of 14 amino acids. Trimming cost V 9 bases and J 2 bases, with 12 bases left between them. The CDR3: CATGTGTTNEKLFF. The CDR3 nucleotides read TGTGCCACCGGAACAGGGACGACTAATGAAAAACTGTTTTTT.

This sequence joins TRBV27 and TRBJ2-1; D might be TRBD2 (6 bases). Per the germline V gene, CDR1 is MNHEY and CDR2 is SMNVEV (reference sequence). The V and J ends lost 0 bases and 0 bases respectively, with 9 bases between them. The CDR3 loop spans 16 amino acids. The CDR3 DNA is TGTGCCAGCAGTTTATCGCTCGGGAGCTCCTACAATGAGCAGTTCTTC. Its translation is CASSLSLGSSYNEQFF.

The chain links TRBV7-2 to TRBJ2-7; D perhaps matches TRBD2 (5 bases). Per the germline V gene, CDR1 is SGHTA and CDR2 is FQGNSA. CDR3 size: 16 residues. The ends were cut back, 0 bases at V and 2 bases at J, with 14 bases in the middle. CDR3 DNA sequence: TGTGCCAGCAGCTTAGCTCTTCTAGCAGGACCCTACGAGCAGTACTTC. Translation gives CASSLALLAGPYEQYF.

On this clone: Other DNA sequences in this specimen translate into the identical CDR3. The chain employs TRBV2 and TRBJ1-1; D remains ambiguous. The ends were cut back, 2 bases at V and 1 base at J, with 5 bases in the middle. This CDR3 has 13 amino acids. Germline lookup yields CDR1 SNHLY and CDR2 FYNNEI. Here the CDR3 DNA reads TGTGCCAGCAGTGAAATGAGGAACACTGAAGCTTTCTTT. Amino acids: CASSEMRNTEAFF.